The entry below describes one TCR beta chain. The antigen remains unidentified. PCR was performed using 60 Vbeta and 13 Jbeta primers. Libraries were prepared by immunoSEQ multiplex PCR; TCRdb keeps only in-frame clonotypes and omits some of them. The repertoire has roughly 110,000 clones, more than 65% of them found once; the top ten carry approximately 0.74%. The record originates from a study of cytomegalovirus exposure and HLA in healthy donors. Germline V gene lookup returns CDR1 MGHRA and CDR2 YSYEKL. The CDR3 is made up of 15 amino acids. J gave up 3 bases and V 1 base, and 3 bases lay outside the gene matches. Though probably carrying unrecorded immune exposures, donors were nominally healthy at sampling. General study findings and limits: Associated with HLA alleles at 0.05 false discovery rate in a later analysis were around 17,000 TCR beta sequences. According to the study, roughly 160 TCR beta chains were cytomegalovirus-associated.

The receptor was isolated from a boy younger than 18 in good health and CMV-seronegative. The genes are TRBV4-1 and TRBJ2-3; TRBD1 matches 8 bases. Specimen: PBMCs. CDR3 sequence: CASSQAGGVTDTQYF. DNA of the CDR3: TGCGCCAGCAGCCAAGCAGGGGGCGTAACAGATACGCAGTATTTT.